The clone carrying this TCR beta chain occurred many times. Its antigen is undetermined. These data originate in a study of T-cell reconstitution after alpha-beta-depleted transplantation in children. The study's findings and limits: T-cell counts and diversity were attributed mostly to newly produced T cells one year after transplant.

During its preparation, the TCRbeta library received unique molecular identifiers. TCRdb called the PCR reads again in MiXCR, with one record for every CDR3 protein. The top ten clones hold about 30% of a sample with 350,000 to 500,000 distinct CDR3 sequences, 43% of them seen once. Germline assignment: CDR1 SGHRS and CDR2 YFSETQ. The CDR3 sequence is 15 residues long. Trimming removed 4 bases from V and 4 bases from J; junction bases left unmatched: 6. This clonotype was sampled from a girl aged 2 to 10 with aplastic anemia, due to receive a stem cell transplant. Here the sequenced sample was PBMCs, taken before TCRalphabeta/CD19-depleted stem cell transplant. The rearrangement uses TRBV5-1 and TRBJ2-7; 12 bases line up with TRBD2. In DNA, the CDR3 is TGCGCCAGCAGCCTTCTAGCGGGAGGGCCTTACGAGCAGTACTTC. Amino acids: CASSLLAGGPYEQYF. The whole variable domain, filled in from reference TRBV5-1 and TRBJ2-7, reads KAGVTQTPRYLIKTRGQQVTLSCSPISGHRSVSWYQQTPGQGLQFLFEYFSETQRNKGNFPGRFSGRQFSNSRSEMNVSTLELGDSALYLCASSLLAGGPYEQYFGPGTRLTVT.